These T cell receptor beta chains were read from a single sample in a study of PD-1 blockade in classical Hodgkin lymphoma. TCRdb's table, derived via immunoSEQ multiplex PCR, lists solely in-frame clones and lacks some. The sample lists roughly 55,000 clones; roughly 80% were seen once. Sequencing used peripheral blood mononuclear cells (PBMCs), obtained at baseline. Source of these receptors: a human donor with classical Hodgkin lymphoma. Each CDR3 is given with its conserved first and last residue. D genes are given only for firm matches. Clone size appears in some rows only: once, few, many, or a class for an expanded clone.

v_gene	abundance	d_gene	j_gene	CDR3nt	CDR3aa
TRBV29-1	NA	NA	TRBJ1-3	TGCAGCGCGTCTTTGGACGGCGGAAACACCATATATTTT	CSASLDGGNTIYF
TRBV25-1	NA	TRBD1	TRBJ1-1	TGTGCCAGTGAACAGGGGGCCGGGGCTTTCTTT	CASEQGAGAFF
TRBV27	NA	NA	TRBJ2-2	TGTGCCAGCAGTTTTCAGGGATGGGAGCTGTTTTTT	CASSFQGWELFF
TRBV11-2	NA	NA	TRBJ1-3	TGTGCCAGCAGCTTCCCCTCGTGGGGACTTGGAAACACCATATATTTT	CASSFPSWGLGNTIYF
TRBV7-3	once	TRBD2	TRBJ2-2	TGTGCCAGCAGCCCTACTAGCGGGGCGAACACCGGGGAGCTGTTTTTT	CASSPTSGANTGELFF
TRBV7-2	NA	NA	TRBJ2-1	TGTGCCAGCAGCCCTCGGGGGAGTTATCCGACCGATGAGCAGTTCTTC	CASSPRGSYPTDEQFF
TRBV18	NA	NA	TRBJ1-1	TGTGCCAGCTCACCAAGGACAGCCTCGAACACTGAAGCTTTCTTT	CASSPRTASNTEAFF
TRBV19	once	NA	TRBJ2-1	TGTGCCAGTAGTCGCCGGTACAATGAGCAGTTCTTC	CASSRRYNEQFF
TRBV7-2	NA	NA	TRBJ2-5	TGTGCCAGCAGCCAGGCTGGAGGGAAAGAGACCCAGTACTTC	CASSQAGGKETQYF
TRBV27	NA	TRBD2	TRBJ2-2	TGTGCCAGCAGTCCCCTGGGACTAGCGGGAGGTGGAGCCGGGGAGCTGTTTTTT	CASSPLGLAGGGAGELFF
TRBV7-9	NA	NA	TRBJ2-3	TGTGCCAGCAGCTTATTTGGGGAAAGGGATACGCAGTATTTT	CASSLFGERDTQYF
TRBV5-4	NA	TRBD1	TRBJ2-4	TGTGCCAGCAGCTTGGCCGCACCAGGGGGCCTTGACATTCAGTACTTC	CASSLAAPGGLDIQYF
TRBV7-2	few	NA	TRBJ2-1	TGTGCCAGCGAAACTGGAGGGGTCAATGAGCAGTTCTTC	CASETGGVNEQFF
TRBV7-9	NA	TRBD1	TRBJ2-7	TGTGCCAGCGGCCTCCCCCCGGGACAGGGGGCCGAGCAGTACTTC	CASGLPPGQGAEQYF
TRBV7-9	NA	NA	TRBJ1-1	TGTGCCAGCAGCTTAGAGGAAGGTACTGAAGCTTTCTTT	CASSLEEGTEAFF
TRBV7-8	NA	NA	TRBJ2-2	TGTGCCAGCAGCTTAGCGCGATCCCGGAGCGGGGAGCTGTTTTTT	CASSLARSRSGELFF
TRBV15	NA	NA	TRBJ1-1	TGTGCCACCAGCCGACGGGGGAACACTGAAGCTTTCTTT	CATSRRGNTEAFF
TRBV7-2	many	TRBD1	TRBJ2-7	TGTGCCAGCAGCTTACAACAGGGGGCTGGCGAGCAGTACTTC	CASSLQQGAGEQYF
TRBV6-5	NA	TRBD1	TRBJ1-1	TGTGCCAGCAGGAAAAGGGGGCCGGACACTGAAGCTTTCTTT	CASRKRGPDTEAFF
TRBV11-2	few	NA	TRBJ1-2	TGTGCCAGCAGCCCTGGAAGGCTTGGCTACACCTTC	CASSPGRLGYTF
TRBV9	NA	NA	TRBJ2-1	TGTGCCAGCAGCGTAGAGGGCGGGATTACTTACAATGAGCAGTTCTTC	CASSVEGGITYNEQFF
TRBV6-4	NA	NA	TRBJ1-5	TGTGCCAGCAGTGACGGTCCGGGGGGTAGAAATCAGCCCCAGCATTTT	CASSDGPGGRNQPQHF
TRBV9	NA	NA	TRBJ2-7	TGTGCCAGCAGCGTAGCCCCCAACCCTACCTACGAGCAGTACTTC	CASSVAPNPTYEQYF
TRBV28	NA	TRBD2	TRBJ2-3	TGTGCCAGCAGTTTAGCGGGGGACCCAGATACGCAGTATTTT	CASSLAGDPDTQYF
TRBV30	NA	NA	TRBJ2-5	TGTGCCTGGAGTGTCTATTTTCGTTTAGAGACCCAGTACTTC	CAWSVYFRLETQYF
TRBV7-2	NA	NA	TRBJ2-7	TGTGCCAGCGGGGGGGACAACTCCTACGAGCAGTACTTC	CASGGDNSYEQYF
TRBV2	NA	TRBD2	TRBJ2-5	TGTGCCTGCCCCAGCCCCCGGACTAGCGGAGGGGAGACCCAGTACTTC	CACPSPRTSGGETQYF
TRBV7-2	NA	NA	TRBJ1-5	TGTGCCAGCAGCTTATGGGTGGCCTTTGACCAGCCCCAGCATTTT	CASSLWVAFDQPQHF
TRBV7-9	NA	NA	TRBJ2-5	TGTGCCACCGAACAGACCCTGGACAAAGAGACCCAGTACTTC	CATEQTLDKETQYF
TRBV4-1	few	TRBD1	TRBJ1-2	TGCGCCAGCAGCCAAGCGACAGGGGGGCGCGGAGGCTACACCTTC	CASSQATGGRGGYTF
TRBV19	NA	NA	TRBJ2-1	TGTGCCAGTAGTATGAACAGGGCGAATGAGCAGTTCTTC	CASSMNRANEQFF
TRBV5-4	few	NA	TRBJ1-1	TGTGCCAGCAGCCTGACAGTGAACACTGAAGCTTTCTTT	CASSLTVNTEAFF
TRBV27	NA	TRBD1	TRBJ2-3	TGTGCCAGCAGTCCATGGACAGGGAACACAGATACGCAGTATTTT	CASSPWTGNTDTQYF
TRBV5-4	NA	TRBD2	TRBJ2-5	TGTGCCAGCAGCTTGGGGCGGGAGGGCCCTCGGGAGACCCAGTACTTC	CASSLGREGPRETQYF
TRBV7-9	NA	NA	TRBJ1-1	TGTGCCAGCAGCTTCGGGGACGGCGGGACTGAAGCTTTCTTT	CASSFGDGGTEAFF
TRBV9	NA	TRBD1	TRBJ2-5	TGTGCCAGCAGCCCTGGGGACAGGGTAAGCGAGACCCAGTACTTC	CASSPGDRVSETQYF
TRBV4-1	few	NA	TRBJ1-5	TGCGCCAGCAGCCAAGTCGGATACGAGCAGCCCCAGCATTTT	CASSQVGYEQPQHF
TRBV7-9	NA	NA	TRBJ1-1	TGTGCCAGCAGCTTAAGGGGAGAATTGAACACTGAAGCTTTCTTT	CASSLRGELNTEAFF
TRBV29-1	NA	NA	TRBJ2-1	TGCAGCGTCAACTCCCAGGGGATTAATGAGCAGTTCTTC	CSVNSQGINEQFF
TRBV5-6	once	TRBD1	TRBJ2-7	TGTGCCAGCAGCTTGGGGGGGACAGGGCTCATCGAGCAGTACTTC	CASSLGGTGLIEQYF
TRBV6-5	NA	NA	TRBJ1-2	TGTGCCAGCAGTTACCGGGACAACTATGGCTACACCTTC	CASSYRDNYGYTF
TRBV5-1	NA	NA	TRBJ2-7	TGCGCCAGCAAGGGCGAGGTACAGTACTTC	CASKGEVQYF
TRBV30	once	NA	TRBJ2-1	TGTGCCTGGGCCGTGGCGTCCCCGAATGAGCAGTTCTTC	CAWAVASPNEQFF
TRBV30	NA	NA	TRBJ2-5	TGTGCCTGGGGAAGACAGATCATCCAAGAGACCCAGTACTTC	CAWGRQIIQETQYF
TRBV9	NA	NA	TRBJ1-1	TGTGCCAGCAGCGCCCGGACGGGGCTCAGCACTGAAGCTTTCTTT	CASSARTGLSTEAFF
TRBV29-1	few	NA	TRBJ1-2	TGCAGCGTTGAAGGAGGCAGATATGGCTACACCTTC	CSVEGGRYGYTF
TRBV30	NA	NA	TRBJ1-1	TGTGCCTGGAATCTAGGGGCCATGAACACTGAAGCTTTCTTT	CAWNLGAMNTEAFF
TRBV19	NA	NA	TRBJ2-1	TGTGCCAGTAGTTCCACCGGGACGACGGACGAGCAGTTCTTC	CASSSTGTTDEQFF
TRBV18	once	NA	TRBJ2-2	TGTGCCAGCTCAGCGAACACCGGGGAGCTGTTTTTT	CASSANTGELFF
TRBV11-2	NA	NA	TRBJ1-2	TGTGCCAGCAGCTTAGGACTGACAGCCCCTAACTATGGCTACACCTTC	CASSLGLTAPNYGYTF
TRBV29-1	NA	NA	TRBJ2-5	TGCAGCGTTGGTACAGGGCTGGAGACCCAGTACTTC	CSVGTGLETQYF
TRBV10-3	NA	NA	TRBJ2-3	TGTGCCATCAGGGTCTCGGGCGTCACAGATACGCAGTATTTT	CAIRVSGVTDTQYF
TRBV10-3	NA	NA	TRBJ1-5	TGTGCCATCAGAGGACATTCCCTAGGTCCCCAGCATTTT	CAIRGHSLGPQHF
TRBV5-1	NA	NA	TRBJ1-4	TGCGCCAGCAGCCCGACAGGAGGGGATGAAAAACTGTTTTTT	CASSPTGGDEKLFF
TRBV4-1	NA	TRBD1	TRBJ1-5	TGCGCCAGCAGCCAAGATGGGGACAGGGGAAATCAGCCCCAGCATTTT	CASSQDGDRGNQPQHF